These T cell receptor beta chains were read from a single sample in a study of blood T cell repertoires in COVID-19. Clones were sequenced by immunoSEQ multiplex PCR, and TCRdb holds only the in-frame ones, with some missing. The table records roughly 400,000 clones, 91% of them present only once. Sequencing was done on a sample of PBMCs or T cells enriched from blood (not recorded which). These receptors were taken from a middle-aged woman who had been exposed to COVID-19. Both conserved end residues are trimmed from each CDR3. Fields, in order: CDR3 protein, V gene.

cdr3_aa: ATSDLPLAGYNEQF
v_call: TRBV24-1

cdr3_aa: ATSGGGGSNYGYT
v_call: TRBV15

cdr3_aa: ASSYRDSYNEQF
v_call: TRBV6-5

cdr3_aa: ASSLVGWGLTYEQY
v_call: TRBV7-2

cdr3_aa: AINGQGTETQY
v_call: TRBV10-3

cdr3_aa: ASSPQAQTGGYT
v_call: TRBV6-5

cdr3_aa: ASSQPGLAGGTYEQY
v_call: TRBV3-1/TRBV3-2

cdr3_aa: ASSSNRITDTQY
v_call: TRBV7-6

cdr3_aa: ASSTIMSSSYNSPLH
v_call: TRBV18

cdr3_aa: ASSESPPLGYT
v_call: TRBV2

cdr3_aa: ASSSRDIGNTIY
v_call: TRBV7-9

cdr3_aa: ASTPGQGRKSNQPQH
v_call: TRBV19

cdr3_aa: ASSQAIGGERDYEQY
v_call: TRBV4-1

cdr3_aa: ASSIPSGYTGELF
v_call: TRBV19

cdr3_aa: ASSPDRAANEKLF
v_call: TRBV18

cdr3_aa: SVEARDSTGELF
v_call: TRBV29-1

cdr3_aa: ASSSGKAYEQY
v_call: TRBV12-3/TRBV12-4

cdr3_aa: ASSFAGDGYT
v_call: TRBV5-1

cdr3_aa: ASSHTDRGRYGYT
v_call: TRBV7-9

cdr3_aa: AWSGRSNEKLF
v_call: TRBV30

cdr3_aa: ASSLTGGHTEAF
v_call: TRBV7-3

cdr3_aa: ASKLTDLHGYT
v_call: TRBV6-5

cdr3_aa: ASGSGQPQH
v_call: TRBV19

cdr3_aa: ASSQDLGTDRSTEAF
v_call: TRBV4-1

cdr3_aa: ASSWGQGNYGYT
v_call: TRBV7-2

cdr3_aa: ATSGPSSLADSGELF
v_call: TRBV15

cdr3_aa: ASSYRGRTEAF
v_call: TRBV2

cdr3_aa: ATRDRDMVANEKLF
v_call: TRBV2

cdr3_aa: ASSTPGTSGVNEQF
v_call: TRBV19

cdr3_aa: ASSVGASGLTYEQY
v_call: TRBV9

cdr3_aa: ASSLNRSWETQY
v_call: TRBV11-3

cdr3_aa: SVEDRSSLQY
v_call: TRBV29-1

cdr3_aa: AISEPLAGGQETQY
v_call: TRBV10-3

cdr3_aa: ASSSDRSSGNTIY
v_call: TRBV18

cdr3_aa: ASSEGTGRNQPQH
v_call: TRBV5-1

cdr3_aa: ASSQSSLSYNEQF
v_call: TRBV4-3

cdr3_aa: ASSMGQTYGYT
v_call: TRBV19

cdr3_aa: ASRQDRGLAGEQF
v_call: TRBV6-5

cdr3_aa: ASSLVGFRHYEQY
v_call: TRBV5-6

cdr3_aa: ASSVYAGEPQH
v_call: TRBV7-3

cdr3_aa: ASSRQDITDTQY
v_call: TRBV19

cdr3_aa: ASSPGTGSYGYT
v_call: TRBV27

cdr3_aa: ASSQTLSRGYEQY
v_call: TRBV4-1

cdr3_aa: ASRSGYNEQF
v_call: TRBV12-3/TRBV12-4

cdr3_aa: ASSAAGQGELQY
v_call: TRBV10-1

cdr3_aa: ASSDLLAGAVDTQY
v_call: TRBV25-1

cdr3_aa: ASSGQGSGYTEAF
v_call: TRBV18

cdr3_aa: ASRGTGGYGYT
v_call: TRBV6-5

cdr3_aa: ASSPTGLAGNTDTQY
v_call: TRBV7-2

cdr3_aa: ASSLTGGVYNEQF
v_call: TRBV7-2

cdr3_aa: ASTRAVPYNEQF
v_call: TRBV2

cdr3_aa: AWSIGGGFSGKLF
v_call: TRBV30

cdr3_aa: ATSRDISNQPQH
v_call: TRBV15

cdr3_aa: ASSEGTTNEKLF
v_call: TRBV7-9